This T cell receptor (beta chain) is drawn from a study of blood T cell repertoires in COVID-19 (dated by TCRdb to the early 2020s). Looking at the study overall: Samples from collaborators originated in the United States, Italy and Spain and spanned both the acute and convalescent phases of COVID-19. The repertoires were released in a freely available public database intended as a resource for research on the immune response to SARS-CoV-2. Deeply sampled blood TCRbeta repertoires from subjects exposed to, actively infected with, or recovered from COVID-19 were included in the dataset. The material from the prospective study consisted of cDNA or gDNA derived from T cells, B-cell-depleted T cells, or PBMCs. The sample metadata nearly always contained a de-identified subject ID, COVID-19 status, age in years and sex. HLA class I and class II types, where available, came from metadata supplied by the sample provider rather than from assay-based typing. Samples were obtained from the ongoing ImmuneRACE study (first 160 participants) and from approximately 1,200 subjects provided by 6 global collaborators.

Each collaborating institution followed its own protocols to collect whole blood in K2EDTA tubes. Collaborator samples were shipped for TCRbeta analysis as frozen whole blood, isolated PBMCs, or DNA extracted from either sample type. V was cut back by 1 base and J by 4 bases, leaving a gap of 9 bases between them. According to the germline V gene, CDR1 reads SGHTA and CDR2 reads FQGNSA. Reading from cysteine to phenylalanine, the CDR3 counts 14 amino acids. This entry keeps only the CDR3 DNA: 42 bases, framed from base 1. Broader findings and caveats from the paper: The quantity of clinical and demographic metadata differed by source and by participant and was supplied without curation.

TCRbeta CDR3 regions were amplified from genomic DNA by means of the immunoSEQ Assay, a bias-controlled multiplex PCR. Turning to the authors' computational methods: Within the assay, amplification of reference gene primers was used to estimate how many nucleated cells each sample contained. Sequence reads were collapsed and filtered to measure the absolute abundance of every unique TCRbeta CDR3 rearrangement. For each sample, productive Simpson clonality was calculated as the square root of Simpson's diversity index across productive rearrangements. Here the immuneACCESS table is served through TCRdb, limited to in-frame sequences with V and J called. Missing clones are a known gap in these copies; in checked studies unresolved V genes cover under half, and the rest lacks a known reason. V, J and clone size were drawn from that table, and D and trimming were deduced from the DNA. Counted in this sample were some 250,000 clones; about 88% of them appeared once. The top ten clones comprise around 7.3% of the sample.

With regard to this clone: Its antigen target is currently unknown. No per-base quality is available; no much larger clone lies one base away.

The chain was built from TRBV7-2 and TRBJ2-3; the D gene is perhaps TRBD1, on 5 matching bases. The receptor was isolated from a woman in her 70s with active or convalescent COVID-19. Sequencing was done on a sample of peripheral blood. The CDR3 is CASSLDLGADTQYF. The bases are TGTGCCAGCAGCTTAGATCTAGGGGCAGATACGCAGTATTTT.